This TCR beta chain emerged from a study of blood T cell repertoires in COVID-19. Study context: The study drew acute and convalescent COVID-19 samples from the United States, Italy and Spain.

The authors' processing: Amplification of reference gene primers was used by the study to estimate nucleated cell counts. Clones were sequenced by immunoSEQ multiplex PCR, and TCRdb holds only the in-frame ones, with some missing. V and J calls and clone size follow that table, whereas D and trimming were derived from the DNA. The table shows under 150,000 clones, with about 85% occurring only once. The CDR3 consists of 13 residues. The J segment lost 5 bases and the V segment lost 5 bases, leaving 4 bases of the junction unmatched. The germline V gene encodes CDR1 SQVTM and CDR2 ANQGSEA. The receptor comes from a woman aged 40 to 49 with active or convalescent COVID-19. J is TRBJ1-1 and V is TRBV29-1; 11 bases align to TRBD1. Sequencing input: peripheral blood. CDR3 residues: CSVRDRGETEAFF. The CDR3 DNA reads TGCAGCGTTCGGGACAGGGGGGAAACTGAAGCTTTCTTT.